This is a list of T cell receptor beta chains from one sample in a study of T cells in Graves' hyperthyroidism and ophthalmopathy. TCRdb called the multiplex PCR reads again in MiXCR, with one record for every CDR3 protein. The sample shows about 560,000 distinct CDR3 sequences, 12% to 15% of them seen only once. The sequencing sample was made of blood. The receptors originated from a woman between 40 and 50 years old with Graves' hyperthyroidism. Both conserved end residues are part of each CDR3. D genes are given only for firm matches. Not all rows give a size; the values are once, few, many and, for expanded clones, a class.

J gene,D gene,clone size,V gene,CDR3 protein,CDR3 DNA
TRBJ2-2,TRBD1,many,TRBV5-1,CASSFLPRQGANTGELFF,TGCGCCAGCAGCTTCTTACCTCGACAGGGGGCGAACACCGGGGAGCTGTTTTTT
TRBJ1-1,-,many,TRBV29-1,CSVENLQGNTEAFF,TGCAGCGTTGAAAACCTACAGGGAAATACTGAAGCTTTCTTT
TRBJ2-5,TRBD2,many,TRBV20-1,CSAPSGRYSGTQYF,TGCAGTGCTCCTAGCGGGAGGTACAGCGGGACCCAGTACTTC
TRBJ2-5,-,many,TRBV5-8,CASSFTDTLRETQYF,TGTGCCAGCAGCTTTACCGACACCTTAAGGGAGACCCAGTACTTC
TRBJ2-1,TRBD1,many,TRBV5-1,CASSLRGTGHLSGDNEQFF,TGCGCCAGCAGCTTGCGTGGGACAGGTCATCTGTCGGGGGACAATGAGCAGTTCTTC
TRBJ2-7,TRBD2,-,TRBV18,CASSLIAGGSYEQYF,TGTGCCAGCTCACTGATAGCGGGAGGTTCCTACGAGCAGTACTTC
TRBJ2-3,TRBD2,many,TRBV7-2,CASTLSGISDTQYF,TGTGCCAGCACCCTGAGCGGGATAAGTGATACGCAGTATTTT
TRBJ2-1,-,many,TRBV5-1,CASSLVTGKNEQFF,TGCGCCAGCAGCTTGGTAACAGGGAAGAATGAGCAGTTCTTC
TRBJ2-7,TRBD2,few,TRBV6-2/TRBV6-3,CAHNQGLAGVYEQYF,TGTGCCCACAACCAGGGACTAGCGGGAGTCTACGAGCAGTACTTC
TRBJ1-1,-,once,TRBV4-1,CASSQFIGVEAFF,TGCGCCAGCAGCCAATTTATAGGGGTTGAAGCTTTCTTT
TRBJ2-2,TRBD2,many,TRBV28,CASSFSSGSMAGELFF,TGTGCCAGCAGTTTTAGCAGCGGGAGTATGGCCGGGGAGCTGTTTTTT
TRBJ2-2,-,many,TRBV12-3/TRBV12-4,CASSPHAAGAGGELFF,TGTGCCAGCAGTCCACACGCGGCGGGGGCCGGCGGGGAGCTGTTTTTT